What follows are 24 T cell receptor beta chains derived from one specimen sequenced in a study of T cell repertoires in cytomegalovirus infection. TCRdb re-derived calls from the reads in MiXCR, one entry per CDR3 protein. The profile shows roughly 110,000 distinct CDR3 sequences, over 25% of them singletons. These TCRs are of unknown antigen specificity. This specimen consisted of CD8+ T cells from cultured PBMCs, obtained from culture after CMV antigen stimulation. The receptors here all came from a human donor in good health (CMV status not recorded). Some clones in this sample may be carry-over from other donors' samples.

The chain combines TRBV19 with TRBJ2-4, with 8 bases lining up with TRBD1. J gave up 13 bases and V 1 base, and 12 bases lay outside the gene matches. Germline CDR1 LNHDA, CDR2 SQIVND (reference sequence). This CDR3 is built from 15 residues. The CDR3 spells CASSIALYGTGEQYF. For the CDR3, the DNA is TGTGCCAGTAGTATAGCCCTTTACGGGACAGGAGAGCAGTACTTC. The full variable domain, with the rest looked up from reference TRBV19 and TRBJ2-4, is DGGITQSPKYLFRKEGQNVTLSCEQNLNHDAMYWYRQDPGQGLRLIYYSQIVNDFQKGDIAEGYSVSREKKESFPLTVTSAQKNPTAFYLCASSIALYGTGEQYFGAGTRLSVL.

J is TRBJ2-7 and V is TRBV4-1; tentative D call: TRBD1 (5 bases). The CDR3 runs 15 residues. In germline, CDR1 is MGHRA, CDR2 YSYEKL. Trimming cost V 2 bases and J 6 bases, with 17 bases left between them. This CDR3 is CASSQFTQGVVEQYF. CDR3 in DNA: TGCGCCAGCAGCCAATTCACCCAGGGTGTTGTCGAGCAGTACTTC.

Only a few counts were recorded for this clonotype. The chain recombines TRBV6-5 with TRBJ2-7; 8 bases line up with TRBD1. This CDR3 contains 14 residues. The germline gives CDR1 MNHEY, CDR2 SVGAGI. After removal of 6 bases from V and 3 bases from J, the junction contained 7 bases not matched to a gene. The CDR3 loop is CASSLTGALYEQYF. The CDR3, as DNA: TGTGCCAGCAGCTTGACAGGGGCCCTCTACGAGCAGTACTTC.

This rearrangement joins TRBV7-6 to TRBJ1-1, with D uncertain. V was cut by 5 bases and J by 8 bases, with 18 bases left in between. CDR1 is SGHVS, CDR2 FNYEAQ, per germline. The CDR3 length is 14 residues. The CDR3 DNA reads TGTGCCAGCAGCCCCTTTACAGACTTATCCGAAGCTTTCTTT. Protein product: CASSPFTDLSEAFF.

This clonotype appeared a few times. The chain carries TRBV27 and TRBJ2-2; D is possibly TRBD2 (5 bases). The CDR3 length is 15 residues. Germline lookup yields CDR1 MNHEY and CDR2 SMNVEV (reference sequence). V dropped 4 bases and J dropped 1 base, with 10 bases sitting between them. DNA of the CDR3: TGTGCCAGCAGTTCCAGGACTGGGAACACCGGGGAGCTGTTTTTT. This gives the protein CASSSRTGNTGELFF.

This chain links TRBV4-1 with TRBJ2-7, with TRBD1 matching 7 bases. Losses at the gene ends were 2 bases for V and 0 bases for J; bases not matched to a gene: 4. CDR1 is MGHRA, CDR2 YSYEKL, per germline. The CDR3 is 15 residues long. The chain's CDR3 is CASSQHGDSSYEQYF. CDR3 sequence (DNA): TGCGCCAGCAGCCAACATGGGGACAGCTCCTACGAGCAGTACTTC.

This clonotype occurred a few times. V and J are TRBV24-1 and TRBJ2-2; D uncertain. Deletions cut 9 bases from V and 7 bases from J, with 17 bases between. This CDR3 spans 14 amino acids. Germline V gene sequence: CDR1 KGHDR, CDR2 SFDVKD. The CDR3 DNA is TGTGCCACCCTCGGTCTGGGGTATGGCGGGGAGCTGTTTTTT. Encoded protein: CATLGLGYGGELFF.

This clonotype showed up just a few times. V is TRBV28 and J is TRBJ2-3, with a weak D call TRBD2 (6 bases). V lost 2 bases and J lost 0, with 12 bases in between. The CDR3 runs 16 residues. The germline V gene encodes CDR1 MDHEN and CDR2 SYDVKM. CDR3: CASSLDGTGSTDTQYF. DNA of the CDR3: TGTGCCAGCAGTTTAGATGGGACTGGCAGCACAGATACGCAGTATTTT. Supplemented by reference TRBV28 and TRBJ2-3, the full variable domain reads DVKVTQSSRYLVKRTGEKVFLECVQDMDHENMFWYRQDPGLGLRLIYFSYDVKMKEKGDIPEGYSVSREKKERFSLILESASTNQTSMYLCASSLDGTGSTDTQYFGPGTRLTVL.

The table lists this clonotype with a few counts. This chain connects TRBV7-9 to TRBJ2-1; D may be TRBD1 (5 bases). The CDR3 runs 14 residues. V was trimmed by 5 bases and J by 5 bases, leaving 13 bases between them. Germline-derived CDR1 and CDR2 are SEHNR and FQNEAQ (reference sequence). The CDR3 region is CASSLDTLHNEQFF. CDR3 DNA sequence: TGTGCCAGCAGCCTGGACACCTTACACAATGAGCAGTTCTTC.

This sequence joins TRBV4-2 and TRBJ2-1; D may be TRBD1 or TRBD2 (5 bases each). The CDR3 is 15 amino acids. Germline CDR1 and CDR2: LGHNA and YNFKEQ. The V end lost 3 bases, the J end lost 2 bases, and 11 bases lay between the germline ends. CDR3 bases: TGTGCCAGCAGCCATAGGGACGGAACCTACAATGAGCAGTTCTTC. Translating it yields CASSHRDGTYNEQFF.

The V and J genes are TRBV4-1 and TRBJ1-6; D is unclear. CDR1 is MGHRA, CDR2 YSYEKL, per germline. Trimming removed 1 base at V and 0 bases at J, with 7 bases between. This CDR3 has 16 amino acids. The CDR3 loop reads CASSQAVSSYNSPLHF. The CDR3 nucleotides read TGCGCCAGCAGCCAAGCAGTTAGCTCCTATAATTCACCCCTCCACTTT.

The chain joins TRBV7-9 to TRBJ2-3; D is uncertain. The CDR3 loop spans 15 amino acids. The V gene lost 4 bases and the J gene lost 3 bases, with 14 bases spanning the gap. Germline loops: CDR1 SEHNR, CDR2 FQNEAQ (reference sequence). For the CDR3, the DNA is TGTGCCAGCAGCTCCCGGGCTCAGGAGACAGATACGCAGTATTTT. It translates to CASSSRAQETDTQYF.

This clonotype was counted only a few times. The chain couples TRBV6-5 to TRBJ1-1; TRBD1 agrees at 9 bases. Per germline, CDR1 MNHEY and CDR2 SVGAGI. Germline trimming cut 0 bases from V and 5 bases from J; bases unmatched to any gene: 4. The CDR3 extends over 15 amino acids. The CDR3 nucleotides read TGTGCCAGCAGTTACTCGACACAGGGGGCTACTGAAGCTTTCTTT. It encodes CASSYSTQGATEAFF.

The V gene is TRBV24-1, the J gene TRBJ2-1; 9 bases agree with TRBD2. CDR1 and CDR2 (germline): KGHDR, SFDVKD. Trimming at V came to 4 bases and at J to 8 bases, leaving 11 bases not matched to a gene. This CDR3 spans 16 amino acids. The CDR3 region has the DNA TGTGCCACCAGTGAGTTCACGGGACTAGCAAGCGATGAGCAGTTCTTC. Amino acids: CATSEFTGLASDEQFF.

In this sample, this clonotype turned up a few times. V gene TRBV12-3 or TRBV12-4 combines with J gene TRBJ2-1, with 7 bases matching TRBD2. The CDR3 sequence is 17 residues long. Trimming took 4 bases from V and 0 from J; bases not matched to a gene: 9. The CDR3 DNA follows: TGTGCCAGCAGTTCCGCCCCCGGGGGGAGCTCCTACAATGAGCAGTTCTTC. Its protein is CASSSAPGGSSYNEQFF.

This chain uses TRBV6-6 with TRBJ2-3; weak D call: TRBD1 (5 bases). The CDR3 has 15 residues. Germline V lookup: CDR1 MNHNY, CDR2 SVGAGI (reference sequence). Between the trimmed V and J ends, which lost 0 bases and 1 base, there was a span of 8 bases. CDR3 sequence (DNA): TGTGCCAGCAGTTACTCTGACAGCCGCACAGATACGCAGTATTTT. This sequence encodes CASSYSDSRTDTQYF.

The genes are TRBV5-4 and TRBJ1-1; tentatively, D is TRBD1 (6 bases). Trimming pared 4 bases from V and 5 bases from J, leaving 12 bases between. The CDR3 is made up of 13 amino acids. The V gene's germline CDR1 is SGHNT and CDR2 YYREEE (reference sequence). CDR3 amino acids: CASSPGDGTEAFF. CDR3 bases: TGTGCCAGCAGCCCAGGGGACGGGACTGAAGCTTTCTTT.

V gene TRBV2 combines with J gene TRBJ2-2; D not certain. Deletions cut 4 bases from V and 3 bases from J, with 6 bases between. This CDR3 is built from 13 residues. Germline assignment: CDR1 SNHLY and CDR2 FYNNEI. Here the CDR3 DNA reads TGTGCCAGCAGTGTCGAGTACACCGGGGAGCTGTTTTTT. Translated: CASSVEYTGELFF.

This CDR3 is CASSFLGMNQPQHF. CDR3 in DNA: TGTGCCAGCAGTTTTTTGGGGATGAATCAGCCCCAGCATTTT. The V call is TRBV27, the J call TRBJ1-5; D gene unclear. The V gene's germline CDR1 is MNHEY and CDR2 SMNVEV (reference sequence). The V end lost 3 bases, the J end lost 4 bases, and 10 bases lay between the germline ends. The CDR3 consists of 14 residues.

The table lists this clonotype with a few counts. The CDR3 is CASSPFPSGSYNEQFF. The CDR3, as DNA: TGCGCCAGCAGCCCCTTTCCGAGCGGCTCCTACAATGAGCAGTTCTTC. This rearrangement joins TRBV4-3 to TRBJ2-1; weak D call: TRBD2 (5 bases). The CDR3 is 16 amino acids. Trimming stripped 4 bases from V and 0 bases from J, with 13 bases between. Germline values: CDR1 LGHNA, CDR2 YSLEER.

This clonotype was counted between two and nine times. The gene calls are TRBV19 and TRBJ2-3; no clear D. Trimming stripped 6 bases from V and 6 bases from J, with 7 bases between. The CDR3 consists of 11 residues. Germline assignment: CDR1 LNHDA and CDR2 SQIVND (reference sequence). CDR3 in amino acids: CASSLWDTQYF. DNA of the CDR3: TGTGCCAGTAGCCTCTGGGATACGCAGTATTTT.

This clonotype was counted only a few times. The rearrangement links TRBV20-1 to TRBJ2-2; tentative D call: TRBD1 (6 bases). V was trimmed by 0 bases and J by 0 bases, leaving 11 bases between them. Germline values: CDR1 DFQATT, CDR2 SNEGSKA (reference sequence). This CDR3 comprises 16 residues. The CDR3 is CSARDLGAANTGELFF. In DNA form, the CDR3 reads TGCAGTGCTAGAGATTTGGGGGCCGCGAACACCGGGGAGCTGTTTTTT.

This clonotype appeared a single time. The V gene is TRBV6-1, the J gene TRBJ1-5; TRBD1 aligns across 8 bases. The CDR3 has 14 residues. V dropped 5 bases and J dropped 6; count of bases not matched to a gene: 6. Germline V gene data show CDR1 as MNHNS and CDR2 as SASEGT. CDR3 sequence (DNA): TGTGCCAGCAGTCCGGACAGGGTAGGTCAGCCCCAGCATTTT. The encoded protein is CASSPDRVGQPQHF.

This clonotype turned up a few times. The rearrangement uses TRBV2 and TRBJ1-5, with a weak D call TRBD1 (5 bases). Trimming took 6 bases from V and 1 from J, leaving 19 bases between them. Germline CDR1 is SNHLY and CDR2 is FYNNEI. The CDR3 covers 17 residues. The CDR3 protein is CASSDMEGFTSNQPQHF. CDR3 nucleotide sequence: TGTGCCAGCAGCGATATGGAGGGGTTTACGAGCAATCAGCCCCAGCATTTT.